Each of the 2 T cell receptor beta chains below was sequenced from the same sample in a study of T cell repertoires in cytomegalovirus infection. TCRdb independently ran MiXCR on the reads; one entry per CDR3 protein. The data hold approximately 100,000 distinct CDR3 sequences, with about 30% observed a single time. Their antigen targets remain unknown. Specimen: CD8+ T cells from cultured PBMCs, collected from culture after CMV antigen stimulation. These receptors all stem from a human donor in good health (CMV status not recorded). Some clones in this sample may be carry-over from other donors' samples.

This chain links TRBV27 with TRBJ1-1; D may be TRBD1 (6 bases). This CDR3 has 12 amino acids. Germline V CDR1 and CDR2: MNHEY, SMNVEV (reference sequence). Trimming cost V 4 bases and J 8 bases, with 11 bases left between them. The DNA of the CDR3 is TGTGCCAGCAGTTCAAACAGGGTAGAAGCTTTCTTT. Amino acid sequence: CASSSNRVEAFF.

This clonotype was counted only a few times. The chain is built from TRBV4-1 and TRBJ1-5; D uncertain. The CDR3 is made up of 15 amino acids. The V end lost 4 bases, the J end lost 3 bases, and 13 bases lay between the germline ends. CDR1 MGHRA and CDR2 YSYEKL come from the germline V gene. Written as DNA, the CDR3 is TGCGCCAGCAGCCCCTACGACACACTCAATCAGCCCCAGCATTTT. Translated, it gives CASSPYDTLNQPQHF.